This T cell receptor beta chain appears in the sequencing data of a study of blood T cell repertoires in COVID-19 (dated by TCRdb to the early 2020s). Some background on the complete study: Samples covering the acute and convalescent phases of COVID-19 were provided by collaborators in the United States, Italy and Spain. Samples were obtained from the ongoing ImmuneRACE study (first 160 participants) and from about 1,300 subjects provided by 6 global collaborators. The dataset comprised deeply sampled blood TCRbeta repertoires from subjects exposed to, actively infected with, or recovered from COVID-19. The repertoires were made available in a free public database intended to serve as a resource for research on the immune response to SARS-CoV-2. A de-identified subject ID, COVID-19 status, age in years and sex were almost always included in the sample metadata. HLA class I and class II types, where available, came from metadata supplied by the sample provider rather than from assay-based typing. The prospective study material was composed of cDNA or gDNA derived from T cells, B-cell-depleted T cells, or PBMCs.

TCRbeta CDR3 regions were amplified from genomic DNA using the immunoSEQ Assay, a bias-controlled multiplex PCR. In the authors' own workflow: Nucleated cell counts per sample were estimated from amplification of reference gene primers within the assay. To quantify the absolute abundance of each unique TCRbeta CDR3 rearrangement, sequence reads were collapsed and filtered. For each sample, productive Simpson clonality was calculated by taking the square root of Simpson's diversity index across productive rearrangements. The immuneACCESS repertoire file appears here via TCRdb, limited to in-frame rearrangements. These files lack a portion of the clones; in checked studies, under half of the deficit traces to unresolved V genes, and the cause of the others is not known. V and J calls and clone size are those listed in that table; D and trimming were worked out from the DNA. The sample table records 250,000 or so clones; roughly 84% of these occur just once. The ten largest clones represent approximately 1.5% of the sample.

Remarks on this clone: Its antigen specificity is not known. Base quality data are lacking; no much larger clone is found one base away.

Unmatched junction bases come to 10, with V trimmed by 5 bases and J by 6 bases. CDR1 and CDR2 were assigned from the germline V gene as SGHTA and FQGTGA. Its CDR3 holds 15 amino acids, cysteine through phenylalanine. Solely the CDR3 DNA is kept, with 45 bases framed from the first base. The research as a whole found: The amount of clinical and demographic metadata varied by source and participant and was provided uncurated.

Another Seattle source contributed samples from volunteer blood donors who had recovered from COVID-19. Whole blood was collected in K2EDTA tubes by collaborating institutions according to the institutions' own protocols. Collaborator samples were shipped for TCRbeta analysis as frozen whole blood, isolated PBMCs, or DNA extracted from either sample type. The chain uses TRBV7-3 and TRBJ2-3; TRBD1 aligns with 8 central bases. The TCR sequence derives from a woman aged 40 to 50 who had recovered from COVID-19. Sequences were obtained from peripheral blood. CDR3 protein: CASSLHRTGRDTQYF. The DNA sequence is as follows: TGTGCCAGCAGCCTCCACCGGACAGGGAGGGATACGCAGTATTTT.